A selection of T cell receptor beta chains follows, all from one sample in a study of blood T cell repertoires in COVID-19. The repertoire was sequenced with immunoSEQ multiplex PCR; TCRdb's copy has only in-frame clones and lacks some. The table includes 250,000 to 300,000 clones, about 89% detected once. Sequenced: peripheral blood. The receptors here all came from a woman aged 30 to 39 with COVID-19, enrolled during active disease. The CDR3 runs from the conserved cysteine through the conserved F or W. D genes are given only for firm matches. A clone size is listed for some rows: how often the clone was seen (once, few, many), or a class if it is expanded.

J gene: TRBJ2-7; clone size: .; D gene: .; V gene: TRBV2; CDR3 DNA: TGTGCCAGCAGTCCCATGCTGGCGGACGAGCAGTACTTC; CDR3 protein: CASSPMLADEQYF
J gene: TRBJ2-1; clone size: .; D gene: TRBD2; V gene: TRBV11-2; CDR3 DNA: TGTGCCAGCAGCTCCACCCTAGCGGGAGGGACGGGCTCCTACAATGAGCAGTTCTTC; CDR3 protein: CASSSTLAGGTGSYNEQFF
J gene: TRBJ1-1; clone size: .; D gene: TRBD1; V gene: TRBV29-1; CDR3 DNA: TGCAGCGTGGGTCAGGGGGCGGCAACCGAAGCTTTCTTT; CDR3 protein: CSVGQGAATEAFF
J gene: TRBJ1-2; clone size: once; D gene: .; V gene: TRBV21-1; CDR3 DNA: TGTGCCAGCAGCAAAGTGGGACAGGGGGGATGCTATGGCTACACCTTC; CDR3 protein: CASSKVGQGGCYGYTF
J gene: TRBJ1-1; clone size: .; D gene: .; V gene: TRBV29-1; CDR3 DNA: TGCAGCGTTGAACGGGACACTGAAGCTTTCTTT; CDR3 protein: CSVERDTEAFF
J gene: TRBJ2-5; clone size: .; D gene: .; V gene: TRBV28; CDR3 DNA: TGTGCCAGCAGTTTCTACCGGGAGACCCAGTACTTC; CDR3 protein: CASSFYRETQYF
J gene: TRBJ1-6; clone size: .; D gene: TRBD1; V gene: TRBV30; CDR3 DNA: TGTGCCTGGAGTGGGGCAGGGGGCCTTAATTCACCCCTCCACTTT; CDR3 protein: CAWSGAGGLNSPLHF
J gene: TRBJ2-1; clone size: .; D gene: TRBD2; V gene: TRBV5-6; CDR3 DNA: TGTGCCAGCAGCCCCTGGGGGACTAGCGGGAGCTACAATGAGCAGTTCTTC; CDR3 protein: CASSPWGTSGSYNEQFF
J gene: TRBJ1-1; clone size: .; D gene: .; V gene: TRBV7-9; CDR3 DNA: TGTGCCAGCAGCTTAGGGACAGCGTCTAACACTGAAGCTTTCTTT; CDR3 protein: CASSLGTASNTEAFF
J gene: TRBJ2-5; clone size: .; D gene: .; V gene: TRBV29-1; CDR3 DNA: TGCAGCGTTGGGACTACCTCTCAAGAGACCCAGTACTTC; CDR3 protein: CSVGTTSQETQYF
J gene: TRBJ1-1; clone size: .; D gene: .; V gene: TRBV13; CDR3 DNA: TGTGCCAGCAGCTTTGGCAGGGGAAGTGAAGCTTTCTTT; CDR3 protein: CASSFGRGSEAFF
J gene: TRBJ2-7; clone size: .; D gene: .; V gene: TRBV5-1; CDR3 DNA: TGCGCCAGCAGCTTGCCAGGGACAAAGAGCGAGCAGTACTTC; CDR3 protein: CASSLPGTKSEQYF
J gene: TRBJ2-1; clone size: once; D gene: TRBD2; V gene: TRBV10-1; CDR3 DNA: TGCGCCAGCAGTGGGACCGGGACTAGCGCCCCGAAAAGCTACAATGAGCAGTTCTTC; CDR3 protein: CASSGTGTSAPKSYNEQFF
J gene: TRBJ2-3; clone size: once; D gene: .; V gene: TRBV19; CDR3 DNA: TGTGCCAGTAGTATAGATTCTCTGCCTAGGGATACGCAGTATTTT; CDR3 protein: CASSIDSLPRDTQYF
J gene: TRBJ1-2; clone size: once; D gene: TRBD1; V gene: TRBV19; CDR3 DNA: TGTGCCAGTAGCCGGACAGGGGGGGACTATGGCTACACCTTC; CDR3 protein: CASSRTGGDYGYTF
J gene: TRBJ2-3; clone size: many; D gene: .; V gene: TRBV15; CDR3 DNA: TGTGCCACCAGCGCACTAGATTCGAGGGATACGCAGTATTTT; CDR3 protein: CATSALDSRDTQYF
J gene: TRBJ2-5; clone size: .; D gene: .; V gene: TRBV30; CDR3 DNA: TGTGCCCACGGGGTTACTCATGGGACCCAGTACTTC; CDR3 protein: CAHGVTHGTQYF
J gene: TRBJ2-2; clone size: .; D gene: TRBD2; V gene: TRBV20-1; CDR3 DNA: TGCAGTGCTAGTATGGGACTACTACCCTCTAGCAACACCGGGGAGCTGTTTTTT; CDR3 protein: CSASMGLLPSSNTGELFF
J gene: TRBJ2-3; clone size: .; D gene: .; V gene: TRBV4-2; CDR3 DNA: TGTGCCAGCAGCCAAGCGGGTAGCACAGATACGCAGTATTTT; CDR3 protein: CASSQAGSTDTQYF
J gene: TRBJ1-3; clone size: .; D gene: .; V gene: TRBV10-3; CDR3 DNA: TGTGCCATCAGTGACACTCGGGCTGGAAACACCATATATTTT; CDR3 protein: CAISDTRAGNTIYF
J gene: TRBJ1-1; clone size: .; D gene: .; V gene: TRBV14; CDR3 DNA: TGTGCCAGCAGCCAAGACAGTATGGCGGCTGAAGCTTTCTTT; CDR3 protein: CASSQDSMAAEAFF
J gene: TRBJ2-2; clone size: .; D gene: TRBD2; V gene: TRBV9; CDR3 DNA: TGTGCCAGCAGCCCCCCGGGACTAGGGGCCGGGGAGCTGTTTTTT; CDR3 protein: CASSPPGLGAGELFF
J gene: TRBJ2-5; clone size: .; D gene: .; V gene: TRBV30; CDR3 DNA: TGTGCCTGGAGTGTACAGATGCAAGAGACCCAGTACTTC; CDR3 protein: CAWSVQMQETQYF
J gene: TRBJ2-3; clone size: .; D gene: .; V gene: TRBV11-2; CDR3 DNA: TGTGCCAGCAGCCCACAGCGGTTAAGCACAGATACGCAGTATTTT; CDR3 protein: CASSPQRLSTDTQYF
J gene: TRBJ2-1; clone size: .; D gene: .; V gene: TRBV5-6; CDR3 DNA: TGTGCCAGCAGCCGTACGGGGAATGAGCAGTTCTTC; CDR3 protein: CASSRTGNEQFF
J gene: TRBJ2-7; clone size: .; D gene: TRBD2; V gene: TRBV18; CDR3 DNA: TGTGCCAGCTCACACGGGACTAGCAGATACTACGAGCAGTACTTC; CDR3 protein: CASSHGTSRYYEQYF
J gene: TRBJ2-1; clone size: .; D gene: TRBD2; V gene: TRBV7-2; CDR3 DNA: TGTGCCAGCAGCCCATGGACTAGCGGGAGGGCCTTTAATGAGCAGTTCTTC; CDR3 protein: CASSPWTSGRAFNEQFF
J gene: TRBJ1-1; clone size: few; D gene: .; V gene: TRBV20-1; CDR3 DNA: TGCAGTGCTCGGCAGGCAGAAGCTTTCTTT; CDR3 protein: CSARQAEAFF
J gene: TRBJ2-7; clone size: .; D gene: .; V gene: TRBV5-1; CDR3 DNA: TGCGCCAGCAGCTTGGTATTGGGGGCCCCCTACGAGCAGTACTTC; CDR3 protein: CASSLVLGAPYEQYF
J gene: TRBJ2-5; clone size: .; D gene: TRBD2; V gene: TRBV27; CDR3 DNA: TGTGCCAGCAGTTCGGGACTAGCACGGGAGACCCAGTACTTC; CDR3 protein: CASSSGLARETQYF
J gene: TRBJ1-6; clone size: once; D gene: TRBD1; V gene: TRBV30; CDR3 DNA: TGTGCCTCCTCGGGACAGCGAGGAGGGAATTCACCCCTCCACTTT; CDR3 protein: CASSGQRGGNSPLHF
J gene: TRBJ2-2; clone size: many; D gene: .; V gene: TRBV4-2; CDR3 DNA: TGTGCCAGCAGCCAAGATGGGGAGTACGGGGAGCTGTTTTTT; CDR3 protein: CASSQDGEYGELFF
J gene: TRBJ1-1; clone size: .; D gene: .; V gene: TRBV16; CDR3 DNA: TGTGCCAGCAGCCCGAGTGCGGTCACTGAAGCTTTCTTT; CDR3 protein: CASSPSAVTEAFF
J gene: TRBJ1-6; clone size: .; D gene: .; V gene: TRBV10-3; CDR3 DNA: TGTGCCATCAGTGAGTTTCCGACCGATGAGGCCCTCCACTTT; CDR3 protein: CAISEFPTDEALHF
J gene: TRBJ1-1; clone size: .; D gene: .; V gene: TRBV19; CDR3 DNA: TGTGCCAGTAGTATGGGGCCGAACACTGAAGCTTTCTTT; CDR3 protein: CASSMGPNTEAFF
J gene: TRBJ2-2; clone size: once; D gene: .; V gene: TRBV4-1; CDR3 DNA: TGCGCCAGCAGCCAAGGACTTAGGGGAACCGGGGAGCTGTTTTTT; CDR3 protein: CASSQGLRGTGELFF
J gene: TRBJ1-6; clone size: once; D gene: .; V gene: TRBV28; CDR3 DNA: TGTGCCAGCAGACGACAGGCTACCTCCTATAATTCACCCCTCCACTTT; CDR3 protein: CASRRQATSYNSPLHF
J gene: TRBJ2-1; clone size: once; D gene: .; V gene: TRBV5-1; CDR3 DNA: TGCGCCAGCAGCTTGACTAGCCAGGACGCGAGTGAGCAGTTCTTC; CDR3 protein: CASSLTSQDASEQFF
J gene: TRBJ2-2; clone size: .; D gene: TRBD2; V gene: TRBV6-5; CDR3 DNA: TGTGCCAGCATCCTCGGGACTAAGAACACCGGGGAGCTGTTTTTT; CDR3 protein: CASILGTKNTGELFF
J gene: TRBJ2-3; clone size: .; D gene: TRBD2; V gene: TRBV18; CDR3 DNA: TGTGCCAGCTCACCAGGGCTAGCGGGAGAGGCAGATACGCAGTATTTT; CDR3 protein: CASSPGLAGEADTQYF
J gene: TRBJ2-7; clone size: .; D gene: TRBD1; V gene: TRBV5-6; CDR3 DNA: TGTGCCAGCAGCGCTGAATCTCCTCGGGGACAGGTCTCCTACGAGCAGTACTTC; CDR3 protein: CASSAESPRGQVSYEQYF
J gene: TRBJ1-4; clone size: .; D gene: TRBD1; V gene: TRBV3-1/TRBV3-2; CDR3 DNA: TGTGCCAGCAGCCAAGGGGACAGGGTCAATGAAAAACTGTTTTTT; CDR3 protein: CASSQGDRVNEKLFF
J gene: TRBJ2-7; clone size: once; D gene: .; V gene: TRBV7-8; CDR3 DNA: TGTGCCAGCAGCTTAGACAGGGCAGCTCTATACGAGCAGTACTTC; CDR3 protein: CASSLDRAALYEQYF
J gene: TRBJ1-1; clone size: .; D gene: .; V gene: TRBV27; CDR3 DNA: TGTGCCAGCAGTTCCGACAGGAACACTGAAGCTTTCTTT; CDR3 protein: CASSSDRNTEAFF
J gene: TRBJ2-3; clone size: .; D gene: TRBD2; V gene: TRBV6-5; CDR3 DNA: TGTGCCAGCAGTTCCAGTGCCCTAGCGGGCACAGATACGCAGTATTTT; CDR3 protein: CASSSSALAGTDTQYF
J gene: TRBJ2-1; clone size: .; D gene: .; V gene: TRBV5-1; CDR3 DNA: TGCGCCAGCAGCTTAAACTCAGGGTCCTACAATGAGCAGTTCTTC; CDR3 protein: CASSLNSGSYNEQFF
J gene: TRBJ2-1; clone size: .; D gene: .; V gene: TRBV11-1; CDR3 DNA: TGTGCCAGCAGCTTAGAAGGAAACAGGGCCAATGAGCAGTTCTTC; CDR3 protein: CASSLEGNRANEQFF
J gene: TRBJ2-1; clone size: once; D gene: .; V gene: TRBV11-2; CDR3 DNA: TGTGCCAGCAGCTTAGCCGGGAATGAGCAGTTCTTC; CDR3 protein: CASSLAGNEQFF
J gene: TRBJ2-5; clone size: .; D gene: TRBD2; V gene: TRBV11-2; CDR3 DNA: TGTGCCAGCAGCTTGACCGGGACTATGTACTTC; CDR3 protein: CASSLTGTMYF
J gene: TRBJ2-1; clone size: .; D gene: TRBD2; V gene: TRBV5-1; CDR3 DNA: TGCGCCAGCAGCTTACCCCGGACTAGCACTTCCCCGTACAATGAGCAGTTCTTC; CDR3 protein: CASSLPRTSTSPYNEQFF
J gene: TRBJ2-3; clone size: .; D gene: TRBD1; V gene: TRBV18; CDR3 DNA: TGTGCCAGCTCACCGCGGACAGGGGGGACAGATACGCAGTATTTT; CDR3 protein: CASSPRTGGTDTQYF
J gene: TRBJ1-1; clone size: .; D gene: TRBD1; V gene: TRBV19; CDR3 DNA: TGTGCCAGTAGTGAACAGGGGGCCACTGAAGCTTTCTTT; CDR3 protein: CASSEQGATEAFF
J gene: TRBJ1-6; clone size: .; D gene: TRBD1; V gene: TRBV25-1; CDR3 DNA: TGTGCCAGCAGGGGACAGCATAATTCACCCCTCCACTTT; CDR3 protein: CASRGQHNSPLHF
J gene: TRBJ1-6; clone size: .; D gene: .; V gene: TRBV10-1; CDR3 DNA: TGCGCCAGCAGTGATAATGGGATGCAGGGGTTCGGATCACCCCTCCACTTT; CDR3 protein: CASSDNGMQGFGSPLHF
J gene: TRBJ2-7; clone size: .; D gene: .; V gene: TRBV3-1/TRBV3-2; CDR3 DNA: TGTGCCAGCAGCCAAGGGTGGCAAGGGGGCTACGAGCAGTACTTC; CDR3 protein: CASSQGWQGGYEQYF
J gene: TRBJ1-1; clone size: .; D gene: .; V gene: TRBV19; CDR3 DNA: TGTGCCAGTAGTACTCCCGACAGGAACACTGAAGCTTTCTTT; CDR3 protein: CASSTPDRNTEAFF
J gene: TRBJ1-2; clone size: .; D gene: .; V gene: TRBV10-3; CDR3 DNA: TGTGCCATCATGGGCGGGGGAGCCTTCTATGGCTACACCTTC; CDR3 protein: CAIMGGGAFYGYTF
J gene: TRBJ1-2; clone size: .; D gene: TRBD1; V gene: TRBV28; CDR3 DNA: TGTGCCAGCAGTTCTACGGACAGGGGCTCCTATGGCTACACCTTC; CDR3 protein: CASSSTDRGSYGYTF
J gene: TRBJ2-4; clone size: .; D gene: .; V gene: TRBV27; CDR3 DNA: TGTGCCAGCAGTACCAGAGAGGGGGTAGCCAAAAACATTCAGTACTTC; CDR3 protein: CASSTREGVAKNIQYF
J gene: TRBJ2-5; clone size: .; D gene: .; V gene: TRBV28; CDR3 DNA: TGTGCCAGCAGTTCATCCCAAGAGACCCAGTACTTC; CDR3 protein: CASSSSQETQYF